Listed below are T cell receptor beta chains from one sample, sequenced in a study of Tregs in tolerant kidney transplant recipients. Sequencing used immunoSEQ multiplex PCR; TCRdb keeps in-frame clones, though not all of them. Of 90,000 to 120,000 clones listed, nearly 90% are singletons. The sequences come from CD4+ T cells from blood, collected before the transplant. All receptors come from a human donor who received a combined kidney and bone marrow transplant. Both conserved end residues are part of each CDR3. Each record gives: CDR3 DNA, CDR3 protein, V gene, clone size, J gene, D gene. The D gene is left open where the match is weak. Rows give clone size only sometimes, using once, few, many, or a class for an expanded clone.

DNA: TGTGCCACCAGCAGAGATCCCTTTCCGGGACAGGGTGCCTATGGCTACACCTTC; CDR3: CATSRDPFPGQGAYGYTF; V: TRBV15; size: NA; J: TRBJ1-2; D: TRBD1
DNA: TGTGCCAGCAGTTTGTGGCGGACTCACAATGAGCAGTTCTTC; CDR3: CASSLWRTHNEQFF; V: TRBV28; size: NA; J: TRBJ2-1; D: NA
DNA: TGTGCCAGCAGCGCATCCCCAGAGGGCGAGCAGTACTTC; CDR3: CASSASPEGEQYF; V: TRBV7-9; size: NA; J: TRBJ2-7; D: NA
DNA: TGCGCCAGCAGCCAAGATCTTAGGGACAGAAAATCTTATAGCAATCAGCCCCAGCATTTT; CDR3: CASSQDLRDRKSYSNQPQHF; V: TRBV4-1; size: NA; J: TRBJ1-5; D: TRBD1
DNA: TGTGCCAGCAGCTTAGGGGCGGGAGGGGTCAGCGAGCAGTACTTC; CDR3: CASSLGAGGVSEQYF; V: TRBV11-2; size: NA; J: TRBJ2-7; D: TRBD2
DNA: TGTGCCAGCAGCTTACAGGGGGCCGGGTACGAGCAGTACTTC; CDR3: CASSLQGAGYEQYF; V: TRBV6-1; size: NA; J: TRBJ2-7; D: TRBD1
DNA: TGCGCCAGCAGCCAAGATACAGGGTTGGGCTATGGCTACACCTTC; CDR3: CASSQDTGLGYGYTF; V: TRBV4-1; size: few; J: TRBJ1-2; D: NA
DNA: TGTGCCAGCAGTCTAGCGGGAGGCCCCTACAATGAGCAGTTCTTC; CDR3: CASSLAGGPYNEQFF; V: TRBV6-6; size: NA; J: TRBJ2-1; D: TRBD2
DNA: TGTGCCATCAGTACCGGACAGGGGGGCTATGGCTACACCTTC; CDR3: CAISTGQGGYGYTF; V: TRBV10-3; size: NA; J: TRBJ1-2; D: TRBD1
DNA: TGTGCCAGCAGTTTTGCACCGGGGTTCACAGATACGCAGTATTTT; CDR3: CASSFAPGFTDTQYF; V: TRBV7-2; size: NA; J: TRBJ2-3; D: NA
DNA: TGTGCCAGCAGCCCGGGTGGGGCTAGTGTGGAGACCCAGTACTTC; CDR3: CASSPGGASVETQYF; V: TRBV7-2; size: NA; J: TRBJ2-5; D: NA
DNA: TGTGCCAGTAGTATAGATGGCGGGAAGAACTATGGCTACACCTTC; CDR3: CASSIDGGKNYGYTF; V: TRBV19; size: NA; J: TRBJ1-2; D: NA
DNA: TGTGCCAGCAGTGAAATTTTTGGGGAGGGCACGCAGTATTTT; CDR3: CASSEIFGEGTQYF; V: TRBV2; size: NA; J: TRBJ2-3; D: TRBD2
DNA: TGTGCCAGCAGCTCGTACGGGGACAGGGGAGAGGGGAACACTGAAGCTTTCTTT; CDR3: CASSSYGDRGEGNTEAFF; V: TRBV11-2; size: NA; J: TRBJ1-1; D: TRBD1
DNA: TGTGCCAGCAGCGTGGGCGGGACAGACATAGGCTATGGCTACACCTTC; CDR3: CASSVGGTDIGYGYTF; V: TRBV9; size: once; J: TRBJ1-2; D: TRBD1
DNA: TGTGCCAGCAGTGAGGATAGCGGGAGGGAGGAGACCCAGTACTTC; CDR3: CASSEDSGREETQYF; V: TRBV2; size: NA; J: TRBJ2-5; D: TRBD2
DNA: TGTGCCACCAGCAGAGATGGACTAGCGGGAGACAATGAGCAGTTCTTC; CDR3: CATSRDGLAGDNEQFF; V: TRBV15; size: once; J: TRBJ2-1; D: TRBD2
DNA: TGTGCCAGCAGCCCCGATAGAGACTATCGGTTCTTC; CDR3: CASSPDRDYRFF; V: TRBV5-5; size: NA; J: TRBJ2-1; D: NA
DNA: TGTGCCAGCAGTTTCGGGACTAGCGGGGGAGAGCAGTACTTC; CDR3: CASSFGTSGGEQYF; V: TRBV6-5; size: NA; J: TRBJ2-7; D: TRBD2
DNA: TGTGCCAGCAGCCCCTGGGGACAGGTAAGAAACCATGAGCAGTTCTTC; CDR3: CASSPWGQVRNHEQFF; V: TRBV11-2; size: NA; J: TRBJ2-1; D: TRBD1
DNA: TGTGCCAGCAGTTCTCAGGGGGGAAATGAGCAGTTCTTC; CDR3: CASSSQGGNEQFF; V: TRBV6-6; size: NA; J: TRBJ2-1; D: NA
DNA: TGTGCCAGCAGCCGACAGCAAGAGACCCAGTACTTC; CDR3: CASSRQQETQYF; V: TRBV6-5; size: NA; J: TRBJ2-5; D: NA
DNA: TGTGCCAGCAGCCCAGGACAGGGCGGTCAGCCCCAGCATTTT; CDR3: CASSPGQGGQPQHF; V: TRBV9; size: few; J: TRBJ1-5; D: TRBD1
DNA: TGTGCCAGCAGGAGCAACAGACAGGCTCTAGGCCGCCGGACCATATATTTT; CDR3: CASRSNRQALGRRTIYF; V: TRBV2; size: NA; J: TRBJ1-3; D: NA
DNA: TGTGCCAGCAGCCTCGGACAGGGTTGGGCCGGGGAGCTGTTTTTT; CDR3: CASSLGQGWAGELFF; V: TRBV6-6; size: NA; J: TRBJ2-2; D: TRBD1
DNA: TGTGCCAGCAGCTTCAGGGGAGAGACCCAGTACTTC; CDR3: CASSFRGETQYF; V: TRBV7-6; size: NA; J: TRBJ2-5; D: NA
DNA: TGCGCCAGCAGTGAATCAGGGGGCACTGAAGCTTTCTTT; CDR3: CASSESGGTEAFF; V: TRBV10-1; size: NA; J: TRBJ1-1; D: TRBD1
DNA: TGTGCCAGCAGCTACGGGGGGACCCAGTACTTC; CDR3: CASSYGGTQYF; V: TRBV5-6; size: NA; J: TRBJ2-5; D: NA
DNA: TGTGCCAGCAGTTTTCGGACAGCTCCCTACGAGCAGTACTTC; CDR3: CASSFRTAPYEQYF; V: TRBV28; size: NA; J: TRBJ2-7; D: NA
DNA: TGTGCTAGTGGTTTGGTACAGGGTTGGACCGGGGAGCTGTTTTTT; CDR3: CASGLVQGWTGELFF; V: TRBV12-5; size: NA; J: TRBJ2-2; D: NA
DNA: TGTGCCAGCAGTTTTTTACTAGCGGGAGCCGAGACCCAGTACTTC; CDR3: CASSFLLAGAETQYF; V: TRBV28; size: NA; J: TRBJ2-5; D: TRBD2
DNA: TGCGCCAGCAGCTCAACCGGGACTGCCTATGGCTACACCTTC; CDR3: CASSSTGTAYGYTF; V: TRBV5-1; size: NA; J: TRBJ1-2; D: NA
DNA: TGTGCCTGGAGTGTACTTTCCGGGGTCGTTGGAAACACCATATATTTT; CDR3: CAWSVLSGVVGNTIYF; V: TRBV30; size: NA; J: TRBJ1-3; D: NA
DNA: TGTGCCAGCATAGCGAACTTGAACACTGAAGCTTTCTTT; CDR3: CASIANLNTEAFF; V: TRBV2; size: NA; J: TRBJ1-1; D: NA
DNA: TGTGCCAGCAGCTTAGGGGGGACTAGCGGGAGGGAACAGTTCTTC; CDR3: CASSLGGTSGREQFF; V: TRBV7-6; size: NA; J: TRBJ2-1; D: TRBD2
DNA: TGTGTCAGAAGCTTGCGGGGGTACACAGATACGCAGTATTTT; CDR3: CVRSLRGYTDTQYF; V: TRBV7-5; size: NA; J: TRBJ2-3; D: NA
DNA: TGTGCCAGTAGTATCCTATTAACTTGGGGGGGAGAAAATGAGCAGTTCTTC; CDR3: CASSILLTWGGENEQFF; V: TRBV19; size: NA; J: TRBJ2-1; D: TRBD2
DNA: TGTGCCAGCAGTTACGAACGGGAGGGTATCGGCGAGCAGTACTTC; CDR3: CASSYEREGIGEQYF; V: TRBV6-5; size: NA; J: TRBJ2-7; D: TRBD2
DNA: TGCGCCAGCAGTGAATTTCGACAGTCCTATAATTCACCCCTCCACTTT; CDR3: CASSEFRQSYNSPLHF; V: TRBV10-1; size: NA; J: TRBJ1-6; D: NA
DNA: TGTGCCAGCAGTTTGGGGCACTACAATGAGCAGTTCTTC; CDR3: CASSLGHYNEQFF; V: TRBV28; size: NA; J: TRBJ2-1; D: NA
DNA: TGTGCCACCAGCCCTAGCGGGACTAAGGATACGCAGTATTTT; CDR3: CATSPSGTKDTQYF; V: TRBV15; size: NA; J: TRBJ2-3; D: TRBD2
DNA: TGTGCCAGCAGACAGGGACAGGGTAGAGGAGGCTACACCTTC; CDR3: CASRQGQGRGGYTF; V: TRBV28; size: NA; J: TRBJ1-2; D: TRBD1
DNA: TGTGCCAGTTCTGGACAGGGGCGCTCCTACGAGCAGTACTTC; CDR3: CASSGQGRSYEQYF; V: TRBV19; size: NA; J: TRBJ2-7; D: TRBD1
DNA: TGTGCCAGCAGCTTAGAATTTGGGGGGGGACACACAGATACGCAGTATTTT; CDR3: CASSLEFGGGHTDTQYF; V: TRBV7-9; size: NA; J: TRBJ2-3; D: NA
DNA: TGTGCCAGCAGCCTCGACAGGGGGGTCCAAGAGACCCAGTACTTC; CDR3: CASSLDRGVQETQYF; V: TRBV11-2; size: few; J: TRBJ2-5; D: TRBD1